The 13 T cell receptor beta chains presented below share a single source sample, sequenced in a study of breast tumors, draining lymph nodes, adjacent tissues. Axillary draining lymph nodes of breast cancer patients supplied the node samples. One entry per CDR3 protein results from TCRdb running MiXCR on the multiplex PCR reads. The top ten hold roughly 1.5% of the sample, which has about 230,000 distinct CDR3 sequences, approximately 31% seen once. Sequencing was carried out using axillary lymph node tissue. These TCRs come from a female donor with breast cancer. Some clones in this sample may be carry-over from other donors' samples.

This clonotype showed up many times. At one boundary the junction diverges from the germline segment, which might be a read error. This sequence joins TRBV20-1 and TRBJ2-5, with D unresolved. Germline values: CDR1 DFQATT, CDR2 SNEGSKA (reference sequence). The CDR3 runs to 11 residues. The CDR3 sequence is CSASVGETQSF. The CDR3 nucleotides read TGCAGTGCTAGTGTAGGCGAGACCCAGTCCTTC.

In regard to this clonotype: A much larger clone differs from this one at a single base, so this may be a read error. The CDR3: CASGNNRKGSYKQYF. The CDR3 nucleotides are TGTGCTAGTGGTAACAACAGGAAAGGCTCCTACAAGCAGTACTTC. The V gene is TRBV12-5, the J gene TRBJ2-7; a weak D match, TRBD1 (5 bases). The CDR3 has 15 residues. Germline V gene data show CDR1 as LGHNT and CDR2 as FRNRAP.

This clonotype was recorded many times. The chain couples TRBV30 to TRBJ2-3, with a tentative D call TRBD2 (7 bases). The CDR3 has 14 residues. The ends were cut back, 0 bases at V and 4 bases at J, with 11 bases in the middle. In germline, CDR1 is GTSNPN, CDR2 SVGIG (reference sequence). The CDR3 reads CAWSVRGAADTQYF. The CDR3, as DNA: TGTGCCTGGAGTGTACGGGGGGCCGCAGATACGCAGTATTTT.

In the case of this clonotype: Possible read error: a much larger clone is one base away. The V gene is TRBV30, the J gene TRBJ1-4; D is unclear. CDR3 length equals 15 residues. Germline assignment: CDR1 GTSNPN and CDR2 SVGIG (reference sequence). Trimming left V 4 bases short and J 8 bases short, with 20 bases between. CDR3 sequence (DNA): TGTGCCTGGACCCTGGGTAGGCTCGAGTTGGAAAAACTGTTTTTT. Its translation is CAWTLGRLELEKLFF.

Worth noting for this clonotype: A much bigger clone sits one base away, suggesting this may be a read error. The chain couples TRBV9 to TRBJ2-5; 8 nucleotides line up with TRBD2. Germline CDR1 is SGDLS and CDR2 is YYNGEE. This CDR3 has 15 residues. In DNA, the CDR3 is TGTGCCAGCAGCGTAAACGGGAGGGTTCAAGAGACCCCGTACTTC. Amino acids: CASSVNGRVQETPYF.

A few counts support this clonotype. The chain couples TRBV20-1 to TRBJ2-1, with TRBD2 identical over 15 bases. This CDR3 has 17 residues. Per the germline V gene, CDR1 is DFQATT and CDR2 is SNEGSKA (reference sequence). Trimming removed 4 bases from V and 6 bases from J; junction bases left unmatched: 10. CDR3 coding DNA: TGCAGTGCTATCGGACTAGCGGGAGGGACTTCGGGCAATGAGCAGTTCTTC. Amino acid sequence: CSAIGLAGGTSGNEQFF.

Many counts were recorded for this clonotype. The chain carries TRBV11-2 and TRBJ2-1; 7 bases match TRBD1. CDR1 is SGHAT and CDR2 is FQNNGV in the germline V gene. V shed 5 bases, J shed 3 bases, and the junction held 4 bases outside the gene matches. This CDR3 is built from 14 residues. Here the CDR3 DNA reads TGTGCCAGCAGCCACCGGACAGGCTACAATGAGCAGTTCTTC. Its protein is CASSHRTGYNEQFF.

This clonotype was recorded at least ten times. The CDR3 DNA reads as TGTGCCAGCAGTGAAAGAAGAAAAGAGACCCAGTACTTC. Encoded protein: CASSERRKETQYF. V usage is TRBV2 and J usage is TRBJ2-5; D not resolved. Trimming cost V 2 bases and J 3 bases, with 7 bases left between them. This CDR3 is 13 amino acids long. The V gene's germline CDR1 is SNHLY and CDR2 FYNNEI.

This clonotype was recorded many times. The gene calls are TRBV11-3 and TRBJ1-3; D perhaps matches TRBD1 (6 bases). The CDR3 length is 16 residues. Germline CDR1 SGHNT, CDR2 YENEEA. Trimming removed 0 bases from V and 5 bases from J, with 14 bases in between. CDR3 sequence: CASSLDTGGNRNTIYF. CDR3 coding DNA: TGTGCCAGCAGCTTAGATACCGGGGGCAATCGAAACACCATATATTTT.

This clonotype was counted only a few times. The V gene is TRBV6-5, the J gene TRBJ1-2; possible D gene TRBD1, 6 bases. This CDR3 comprises 16 residues. V lost 0 bases and J 8 bases, leaving 19 bases between the germline ends. The germline V gene has CDR1 MNHEY and CDR2 SVGAGI. The CDR3 sequence is CASSYSGQGKRGGYTF. CDR3 DNA: TGTGCCAGCAGTTACTCAGGGCAGGGGAAAAGGGGGGGCTACACCTTC.

This sequence joins TRBV5-1 and TRBJ2-3; 11 bases fit TRBD2. The CDR3 loop spans 14 amino acids. Germline V CDR1 and CDR2: SGHRS, YFSETQ. With 9 bases clipped from V and 11 bases from J, the junction kept 14 bases outside the gene matches. The CDR3 spells CATSGTSGQNEQYF. For the CDR3, the DNA is TGCGCCACGTCCGGGACTAGCGGCCAAAATGAGCAGTATTTT.

This clonotype was counted ten times or more. The chain is built from TRBV29-1 and TRBJ2-3; no clear D. V lost 0 bases and J 8 bases, leaving 9 bases between the germline ends. The CDR3 loop spans 12 amino acids. CDR1 and CDR2 from the germline V gene are SQVTM and ANQGSEA. The CDR3 loop is CSVEEGGGTQYF. The CDR3 nucleotides are TGCAGCGTTGAAGAAGGTGGTGGTACGCAGTATTTT.

J is TRBJ1-1 and V is TRBV5-4; D is ambiguous. CDR1 is SGHNT and CDR2 is YYREEE in the germline V gene (reference sequence). Deletions cut 1 base from V and 0 bases from J, with 7 bases between. The CDR3 is made up of 14 amino acids. DNA for the CDR3: TGTGCCAGCAGCTTGTACGGGGTGAACACTGAAGCTTTCTTT. Residues: CASSLYGVNTEAFF.